This TCR beta chain was sequenced for a study of blood T cell repertoires in COVID-19 (TCRdb year 2020). Context from the whole study: ImmuneRACE Cohort 3 recovered participants were defined by two consecutive negative NP/OP PCR tests, healthcare professional clearance, or symptom resolution. Collaborator samples came from the United States, Italy and Spain and covered acute and convalescent phases of COVID-19. The prospective study material was composed of cDNA or gDNA derived from T cells, B-cell-depleted T cells, or PBMCs. The dataset comprised deeply sampled blood TCRbeta repertoires from subjects exposed to, actively infected with, or recovered from COVID-19. A freely available public database, intended as a resource for researchers studying the immune response to SARS-CoV-2, is where the repertoires were released. Samples came from the ongoing ImmuneRACE study (first 160 participants) plus 1,254 subjects from 6 global collaborators. Nearly every sample came with metadata listing a de-identified subject ID, COVID-19 status, age in years and sex. Where available, HLA class I and class II types were obtained from metadata supplied by the sample provider rather than from assay-based typing.

Enrolling through a virtual design, the prospective study's participants ranged in age from roughly 18 to 90 years and lived across around 25 United States geographic areas. In the prospective study, participants were assigned to cohorts based on the clinical history participants reported in a screening survey and a study questionnaire. In the prospective study, mobile phlebotomists collected whole blood, serum and a nasopharyngeal or oropharyngeal swab from each participant. Additional blood draws and questionnaires over an approximately 2-month period could optionally be provided by prospective study participants. Before DNA extraction, blood samples from the prospective study were shipped at room temperature or frozen. General findings and caveats noted by the study authors: Clinical and demographic metadata were provided uncurated, with the amount varying by source and participant.

The cysteine opens and the phenylalanine closes a CDR3 of 16 amino acids. The entry retains the CDR3 DNA only, 48 bases that are in frame from base 1. Trimming removed 2 bases from V and 10 bases from J; the gene matches leave 11 bases unexplained. As encoded in the germline V gene, CDR1 is SGHDN while CDR2 is FVKESK. A word on this clone: Which antigen it targets is not known. Base qualities are not recorded, but no much larger clone differs from it by a single base.

TCRbeta CDR3 regions were amplified from genomic DNA by means of the immunoSEQ Assay, a bias-controlled multiplex PCR. Regarding the original processing steps: The number of nucleated cells in each sample was estimated by amplification of reference gene primers within the assay. Sequence reads were collapsed and filtered to measure the absolute abundance of every unique TCRbeta CDR3 rearrangement. For each sample, productive Simpson clonality was calculated as the square root of Simpson's diversity index over productive rearrangements. In its TCRdb copy, this immuneACCESS table keeps in-frame sequences only and misses some clones. Where compared with another copy, unresolved V genes explain less than half of these, and the others have no known cause. V and J calls and clone size follow that table, whereas D and trimming were derived from the DNA. Within this sample are 210,000 or so clones, with 86% of them counted one time only. Of the sample, approximately 3.1% falls within the top ten clones.

The V and J genes are TRBV14 and TRBJ1-4, and TRBD1 aligns with 9 junction nucleotides. This receptor was taken from a woman aged 45-65 years in a cohort exposed to, infected with or recovered from COVID-19 (not recorded which). Material: PBMCs or T cells enriched from blood (not recorded which). The CDR3 protein is CASSQPDRGRGGKLFF. The DNA sequence reads TGTGCCAGCAGCCAACCGGACAGGGGACGGGGAGGAAAACTGTTTTTT.